This note documents a single T cell receptor (beta chain) sequence. The table lists this clone with a few counts. Its antigen is currently not known. Nothing much larger sits one base from this clone, and base qualities are not available. Using the deep immunoSEQ assay, multiplex PCR amplified TCR CDR3 regions from genomic DNA. Genomic DNA extracted from each cell subset was distributed evenly over all wells of several immunoSEQ 96-well plates, and each plate served as one replicate. For unsorted PBMC, each replicate PCR was loaded with 300 ng genomic DNA, equivalent to tens of thousands of T cell genomes. Ten immunoSEQ deep assay plates were used to sequence unsorted PBMC genomic DNA. Purified libraries were measured with a Qubit 3.0 fluorometer, size-checked on a Bioanalyzer 2100, and measured again with the KAPA Library Quantification kit. A separate single-read 150-cycle Illumina NextSeq 550 flow cell was used to sequence each immunoSEQ 96-well plate. The authors processed their data as follows. Because the immunoSEQ output included only junctional sequences and no quality scores, the filtering could not be the same as the filtering used for full-length reads. To assign V/J genes and CDR3, sequences were annotated against IMGT germline references using PyIR, a Python wrapper for IgBLAST v1.9. Reads were filtered out if the reads had weak V/J assignments (E-value above 1e-6), no CDR3, stop codons, out-of-frame junctions, or ambiguous translated residues. A V3J clonotype was defined by an identical inferred V gene, J gene, and CDR3 amino acid sequence. To compute the percentage overlap between repertoires, the number of shared unique clonotypes was divided by the size of the smaller repertoire. Repertoire richness was assessed with RTK rarefaction, the Chao1 estimator, and Recon v2.1 estimates of unobserved clonotypes. The table comes from immuneACCESS by way of TCRdb, which keeps in-frame sequences with V and J called. Part of the clones is missing from these tables; in studies checked, under half for an unresolved V gene and the rest for unknown reasons. That table is the source of V, J and clone size, and D and trimming were worked out from the DNA. This sample holds roughly 500,000 clones; over 65% were observed only once. About an eighth of the sample comes from the top ten.

The sample is drawn from a study of shared clonotypes between healthy human individuals (dated by TCRdb to between 2020 and 2021). Concerning the study at large: A few men and two women, aged 18 to 49 years, made up the cohort. To estimate repertoire size and how much clonotype sharing occurs between individuals, the study deeply sequenced the blood TCR repertoires of about five healthy adults. Different laboratories and diverse techniques were used to prepare libraries and sequence TCR repertoires, to increase sequencing depth and limit assay-specific biases. Between about 0.8 and 8.9 billion PBMCs per donor were obtained by leukapheresis.

Summary of the overall study and its limitations: The genetic and exposure-history diversity represented was limited by the small number of donors. Pairwise subsampling indicated that sequencing depth was expected to affect the degree of clonotype sharing among donors. Only blood was sampled, and tissue TCR repertoires likely differ from those in blood.

Donors were healthy HIV-negative adults with no recently reported acute infections or vaccinations. Only Caucasian adults living in Nashville, Tennessee, USA were represented among the donors. For unsorted samples, about 85 million PBMCs were counted and genomic DNA was extracted with the QIAamp DNA Blood Mini kit. After blood collection by leukapheresis, PBMCs were isolated using Ficoll-Histopaque density gradient centrifugation and then cryopreserved in the vapor phase of liquid nitrogen. The germline V gene gives CDR1 as MRHNA and CDR2 as SNTAGT. Ends trimmed: V by 8 bases, J by 0 bases; bases unmatched to a gene: 5. The CDR3 runs 16 residues from the cysteine to the phenylalanine. The sequence is cut down to CDR3 DNA, 48 bases in frame from base 1.

The chain is made from TRBV6-4 and TRBJ2-4, and 12 bases in between align with TRBD2. The TCR originated in a middle-aged woman in good health. Some clones in this sample may be carry-over from other donors' samples. Sequencing was carried out using PBMCs. At the DNA level, the sequence is TGTGCCAGCCAAACTAGCGGGGGGCTAGCCAAAAACATTCAGTACTTC. Its product reads: CASQTSGGLAKNIQYF.